The T cell receptor beta chain under discussion was sequenced for a study of response to subunit inactivated influenza vaccine. The study, taken as a whole, reports: With each seasonal influenza vaccination, the authors suggested, few new T cells are recruited.

This CDR3 is built from 14 residues. Trimming took 1 base from V and 7 from J, leaving 10 bases between them. Germline V gives CDR1 MGHRA, CDR2 YSYEKL. This clonotype was counted at least ten times. As yet, its antigen is unknown. TCRdb analysed the RT-PCR reads with MiXCR anew, one entry per CDR3 protein. The sample consists of 450,000 to 600,000 distinct CDR3 sequences, more than 7% of them appearing once. The clonotype comes from a man between 50 and 75 years old who received an inactivated influenza vaccine. V is TRBV4-1 and J is TRBJ1-4; perhaps TRBD1 as D (5 bases). The specimen was PBMCs from blood, collected less than 30 months after vaccination. In DNA form, the CDR3 reads TGCGCCAGCAGCCAAGGTACGAGGGGTGAAAAACTGTTTTTT. It codes for CASSQGTRGEKLFF.